This T cell receptor beta chain was observed in a study of long-term antiretroviral therapy in people with HIV. On the study more broadly: The immediate-ART recommendation dates to 2015, and the earliest samples predate it by about a decade.

The CDR3 is 15 amino acids. V shed 5 bases, J shed 2 bases, and the junction held 6 bases outside the gene matches. Germline V gene sequence: CDR1 SGHAT, CDR2 FQDESV (reference sequence). Study conclusions and caveats: Pre-ART-expanded clones dominated the repertoire at all time points. Relative to control repertoires, HIV repertoires exhibited narrower CDR3 length ranges.

As for this clone: Its target is unknown.

immunoSEQ v3.0 was run at survey level. Per-sample TRB depth target: roughly 40,000-50,000 T-cell genomes. Repertoires were generated with immunoSEQ multiplex PCR, while TCRdb's copy carries only in-frame clones and drops some. The sample yields about 35,000 clones, roughly 82% seen once. Specimen: unsorted PBMCs, collected 0.3 years after starting antiretroviral therapy. This sequence originates from a man younger than 35 with HIV. The chain combines TRBV11-1 with TRBJ1-1; the match to TRBD1 covers 9 bases. The CDR3 loop reads CASSPPGQGNTEAFF. CDR3 DNA: TGTGCCAGCAGCCCGCCGGGACAGGGCAACACTGAAGCTTTCTTT.